This T cell receptor beta chain was recorded in a study of blood T cell repertoires in COVID-19 (dated by TCRdb to the early 2020s). With regard to the full study: Collaborator samples came from the United States, Italy and Spain and covered acute and convalescent phases of COVID-19. Deeply sampled blood TCRbeta repertoires from subjects exposed to, actively infected with, or recovered from COVID-19 were included in the dataset. The repertoires were released in a freely available public database intended as a resource for research on the immune response to SARS-CoV-2. Where available, HLA class I and class II types were taken from metadata supplied by the sample provider and were not determined by assay-based typing. Nearly every sample came with metadata listing a de-identified subject ID, COVID-19 status, age in years and sex. The prospective study material was composed of cDNA or gDNA derived from T cells, B-cell-depleted T cells, or PBMCs. The samples were drawn from the first 160 participants of the ongoing ImmuneRACE study and from 1,254 subjects provided by 6 global collaborators.

Whole blood was collected in K2EDTA tubes by collaborating institutions according to the institutions' own protocols. Collaborator samples were shipped for TCRbeta analysis as frozen whole blood, isolated PBMCs, or DNA extracted from either sample type. Comment on this clone: The specificity of this receptor is unknown. No base qualities exist here, and no much larger clone lies one base off it.

The immunoSEQ Assay, a bias-controlled multiplex PCR, was used to amplify TCRbeta CDR3 regions from genomic DNA. The paper's data handling went like this. Nucleated cell counts per sample were estimated from amplification of reference gene primers within the assay. Sequence reads were collapsed and filtered to measure the absolute abundance of every unique TCRbeta CDR3 rearrangement. For each sample, productive Simpson clonality was calculated as the square root of Simpson's diversity index across productive rearrangements. The source is immuneACCESS, and TCRdb retained only in-frame sequences with V and J called. Part of the clones is not carried over; for the studies checked, unresolved V genes explain less than half of this, and the remainder is unexplained. The V and J calls and clone size were taken over from that table, and D and trimming were inferred from the DNA. The sample table holds some 150,000 clones, of which 81% were seen once. The ten largest clones add up to around 8% of the sample.

Paper-wide results and their limitations: The quantity of clinical and demographic metadata differed by source and by participant and was supplied without curation.

The germline V gene supplies CDR1 KGHSH and CDR2 LQKENI. Germline trimming: 4 bases from V, 2 bases from J; junction bases outside gene matches: 6. Measured from the cysteine to the phenylalanine, the CDR3 is 15 residues long. Only the CDR3 DNA stays, 45 bases, in frame from base 1. Input material: peripheral blood. The source of this sequence is a woman aged 55-70 years with active or convalescent COVID-19. The chain is encoded by TRBV18 joined to TRBJ2-7; 9 central bases correspond to TRBD2. The sequence in DNA is TGTGCCAGCTCACAGAGCGGGGGGAGTACCTACGAGCAGTACTTC. Its protein reads: CASSQSGGSTYEQYF.